Below, 10 T cell receptor beta chains from the same sample are listed, as sequenced in a study of blood T cell repertoires in COVID-19. This table comes from immunoSEQ multiplex PCR, and its TCRdb copy is limited to in-frame clones, with some not included. The sample carries roughly 200,000 clones, roughly 77% recorded once. Sample: PBMCs or T cells enriched from blood (not recorded which). These receptors all stem from a middle-aged man who had recovered from COVID-19.

V is TRBV7-3 and J is TRBJ1-1, with D maybe TRBD1 (5 bases). V lost 5 bases to trimming and J lost 1 base, with 17 bases between them. This CDR3 has 16 residues. Germline CDR1 is SGHTA and CDR2 is FQGTGA. The DNA of the CDR3 is TGTGCCAGCAGCCCCTACCCCAGGGTACGGAACACTGAAGCTTTCTTT. Encoded protein: CASSPYPRVRNTEAFF.

The chain couples TRBV24-1 to TRBJ2-3; tentatively, D is TRBD1 (5 bases). Per the germline V gene, CDR1 is KGHDR and CDR2 is SFDVKD. The V end was cut by 6 bases, the J end by 0 bases, with 9 bases between. The CDR3 covers 14 residues. CDR3 loop: CATSLSGSTDTQYF. CDR3 DNA sequence: TGTGCCACCAGTCTATCAGGGAGCACAGATACGCAGTATTTT.

This chain uses TRBV11-1 with TRBJ2-1; D perhaps matches TRBD1 (6 bases). The CDR3 is made up of 16 amino acids. The V and J ends lost 2 bases and 2 bases respectively, with 13 bases between them. The germline V gene encodes CDR1 SGHAT and CDR2 FQDESV (reference sequence). The CDR3 region has the DNA TGTGCCAGCAGCTTATACCTGGACAGCCCCTACAATGAGCAGTTCTTC. Protein: CASSLYLDSPYNEQFF.

The chain uses TRBV29-1 and TRBJ2-5, with a tentative D call TRBD1 (6 bases). The CDR3 runs to 12 residues. From germline, CDR1 is SQVTM and CDR2 ANQGSEA. The V and J ends lost 4 bases and 1 base respectively, with 7 bases between them. The CDR3 nucleotides read TGCAGCGTTGGACAGGCCCAAGAGACCCAGTACTTC. It specifies CSVGQAQETQYF.

The rearrangement joins TRBV2 to TRBJ2-3, with 10 bases that match TRBD2. CDR3 length: 14 amino acids. The trim removed 9 bases at V and 4 bases at J, leaving 7 bases unmatched. Germline V gene lookup returns CDR1 SNHLY and CDR2 FYNNEI. The DNA for the CDR3 is TGTGCCAGGGGAGCGGGAGGGGGCCCAGATACGCAGTATTTT. Amino acid sequence: CARGAGGGPDTQYF.

This chain connects TRBV6-5 to TRBJ2-7; the D gene is possibly TRBD1 (6 bases). The germline V gene encodes CDR1 MNHEY and CDR2 SVGAGI. The CDR3 totals 12 residues. The germline V and J ends were trimmed by 6 bases and 3 bases, with 9 bases remaining between them. The CDR3 DNA reads as TGTGCCAGCAGACAGGGTGTCTACGAGCAGTACTTC. This sequence encodes CASRQGVYEQYF.

In its sample, this clone was seen once. The chain has TRBV30 and TRBJ1-1; 10 bases align to TRBD1. The germline V gene has CDR1 GTSNPN and CDR2 SVGIG (reference sequence). The V segment lost 3 bases and the J segment 3 bases; nucleotides outside the gene matches: 16. CDR3 length: 18 amino acids. The CDR3, as DNA: TGTGCCTGGAGCCCGGTACGACAGGGGGCGCCGGGGGACACTGAAGCTTTCTTT. It codes for CAWSPVRQGAPGDTEAFF.

The CDR3 spells CASSQDRGTSGPAEQYF. In DNA form, the CDR3 reads TGTGCCAGCAGCCAAGATAGGGGGACTAGCGGCCCTGCCGAGCAGTACTTC. The chain uses TRBV4-2 and TRBJ2-7; 11 positions agree with TRBD2. The CDR3 totals 17 residues. CDR1 is LGHNA and CDR2 is YNFKEQ in the germline V gene. With 0 bases clipped from V and 6 bases from J, the junction kept 10 bases outside the gene matches.

The genes are TRBV12-3 or TRBV12-4 and TRBJ1-5; no reliable D call. The CDR3 length is 13 residues. With 2 bases removed from V and 0 bases from J, the gap between germline ends came to 2 bases. The CDR3 bases are TGTGCCAGCAGTTTACGTAGCAATCAGCCCCAGCATTTT. The encoded protein is CASSLRSNQPQHF.

The chain has TRBV30 and TRBJ1-6, with D perhaps TRBD1 (6 bases). V was shortened by 2 bases and J by 14 bases, with 19 bases between the two germline ends. Per germline, CDR1 GTSNPN and CDR2 SVGIG (reference sequence). The CDR3 spans 14 residues. The CDR3 reads CAWSRSRGVPTLHF. The DNA for the CDR3 is TGTGCCTGGAGTAGAAGCAGGGGCGTCCCGACCCTCCACTTT.